This is a list of T cell receptor beta chains from one sample in a study of cytomegalovirus exposure and HLA in healthy donors. Only in-frame clones appear in the TCRdb table, and some are missing; sequencing was by immunoSEQ multiplex PCR. The sample consists of 100,000 or so clones, approximately 70% of them appearing once. Specimen: PBMCs. Receptor source: a man aged 30 to 39 in good health and CMV-seronegative. The CDR3 runs from the conserved cysteine through the conserved F or W. A D gene is named only where the DNA matches it firmly. Clone size is shown for a subset of rows, as once, few, many or a class of expanded clone.

J gene | V gene | D gene | clone size | CDR3 DNA | CDR3 protein
TRBJ2-1 | TRBV5-1 | TRBD2 | . | TGCGCCAGCAGCTTGGATAGCGGGACTTCCTACAATGAGCAGTTCTTC | CASSLDSGTSYNEQFF
TRBJ1-4 | TRBV9 | . | few | TGTGCCAGCAGCGTAGAGGGCGGGGGAGAAAAACTGTTTTTT | CASSVEGGGEKLFF
TRBJ2-7 | TRBV27 | . | . | TGTGCCAGCAGTCCCCTACTGCGGGCCTACGAGCAGTACTTC | CASSPLLRAYEQYF
TRBJ2-7 | TRBV9 | TRBD1 | . | TGTGCCAGCAGCAAGGGACAGGGCAACTACGAGCAGTACTTC | CASSKGQGNYEQYF
TRBJ1-5 | TRBV18 | . | . | TGTGCCAGCTCACCCATCACAGGAGTCCAGCCCCAGCATTTT | CASSPITGVQPQHF
TRBJ2-3 | TRBV28 | TRBD2 | . | TGTGCCAGCCGAGGGGCGGGAGGCGGGACAGATACGCAGTATTTT | CASRGAGGGTDTQYF
TRBJ1-1 | TRBV14 | TRBD1 | once | TGTGCCAGCATCCGACGACAGGGGGCCACTGAAGCTTTCTTT | CASIRRQGATEAFF
TRBJ2-5 | TRBV2 | TRBD2 | . | TGTGCCAGCAGGGAGACTAGCGGGAGGGCCACGGAGACCCAGTACTTC | CASRETSGRATETQYF
TRBJ2-1 | TRBV28 | . | . | TGTGCCAGCAGTTCCAACAATGAGCAGTTCTTC | CASSSNNEQFF
TRBJ2-7 | TRBV7-2 | . | few | TGTGCCAGCAGCTTCGCTGGACAGTCCTACGAGCAGTACTTC | CASSFAGQSYEQYF
TRBJ1-1 | TRBV6-6 | . | . | TGTGCCAGCAGACGGACAGTGAACACTGAAGCTTTCTTT | CASRRTVNTEAFF
TRBJ2-5 | TRBV5-1 | . | few | TGCGCCAGCAGCTTTCAGGGTCCCCAAGAGACCCAGTACTTC | CASSFQGPQETQYF
TRBJ2-7 | TRBV7-9 | TRBD1 | . | TGTTCCAGCAGCATACCACCGGGACAGGGGACCCTCGAGCAGTACTTC | CSSSIPPGQGTLEQYF
TRBJ2-2 | TRBV2 | . | . | TGTGCCAGCAGCATTGTGACTCAGAACACCGGGGAGCTGTTTTTT | CASSIVTQNTGELFF
TRBJ1-1 | TRBV4-2 | TRBD1 | . | TGTGCCAGCAGCGACCGACAGGGGGCCAGGGAAGCTTTCTTT | CASSDRQGAREAFF
TRBJ2-7 | TRBV7-8 | TRBD1 | . | TGTGCCAGCAGCGATGGACAGGGGTCGTTCTCCTACGAGCAGTACTTC | CASSDGQGSFSYEQYF